This T cell receptor (beta chain) emerged from a study of blood T cells in healthy people across ages. Regarding the study as a whole: With age, beta diversity per million T cells declined roughly linearly, significantly by 30 to 50. Diversity estimated from one million T cells was considered an underestimate. Comparison with aged donors showed that long-lived donors had more naive CD4+ cells and higher diversity.

Notes on this clonotype: Its antigen is undetermined.

Using a J-beta primer mix together with a sample-barcoded 5' primer, a second PCR was run for roughly 7 to 11 cycles. Per-sample output comprised a minimum of 2.5 million paired-end reads containing CDR3. Using its own MiXCR run on the 5' RACE reads, TCRdb lists one record per CDR3 protein. Of 800,000 to 950,000 distinct CDR3 sequences in the sample, 36% are singletons; the top ten hold under 15%. Sequencing was done on a sample of blood. This clonotype originated in a young man in good health.

The CDR3 DNA follows: TGTGCCAGCAGTGAAGCAGGGCAGTTCAATCAGCCCCAGCATTTT. Its protein is CASSEAGQFNQPQHF. The chain joins TRBV6-1 to TRBJ1-5; D gene uncertain. The V gene lost 0 bases and the J gene lost 3 bases, with 9 bases spanning the gap. Germline V gives CDR1 MNHNS, CDR2 SASEGT. The CDR3 has 15 amino acids.